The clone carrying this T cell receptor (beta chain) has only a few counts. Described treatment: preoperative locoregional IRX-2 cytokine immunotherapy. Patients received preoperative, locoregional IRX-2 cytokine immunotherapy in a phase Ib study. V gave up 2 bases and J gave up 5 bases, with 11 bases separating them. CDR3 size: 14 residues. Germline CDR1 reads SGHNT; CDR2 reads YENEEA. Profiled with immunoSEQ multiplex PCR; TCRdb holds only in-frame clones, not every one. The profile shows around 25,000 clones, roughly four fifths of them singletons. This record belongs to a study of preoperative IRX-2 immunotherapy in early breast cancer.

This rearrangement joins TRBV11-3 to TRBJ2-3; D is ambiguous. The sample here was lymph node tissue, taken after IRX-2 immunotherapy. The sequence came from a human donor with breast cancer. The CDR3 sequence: CASSLLGRGDTQYF. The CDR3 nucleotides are TGTGCCAGCAGCTTATTGGGAAGAGGAGATACGCAGTATTTT.